This T cell receptor beta chain was sequenced in a study of metastatic and nonmetastatic thyroid tumors. Turning to the study itself: Samples came from malignant and benign thyroid patients, and repertoires were compared across blood and tumor or nodule tissue. Study results and limitations: TCR beta diversity was reportedly significantly higher in malignant thyroid tumors than benign nodules, in blood and tumor.

The germline gives CDR1 SGHTA, CDR2 FQGNSA. The CDR3 is 13 residues long. The ends were cut back, 1 base at V and 4 bases at J, with 8 bases in the middle. Patients had received no treatment of any kind before thyroid surgery. Methods used by the authors: Clinicopathological groups differed in CDR3, with these differences serving to build a distant-metastasis classifier for papillary thyroid cancer. TCRdb reassembled clones from the PCR reads with MiXCR. Here the V and J calls rest on TCRdb's processing, not on the authors' analysis. The sample has 6,000 to 8,000 clones, approximately 35% seen once. On this clone itself: What it recognizes is unknown.

Material: tumor tissue. This chain connects TRBV7-2 to TRBJ2-7; D gene unclear. This receptor was obtained from a female donor with papillary thyroid cancer or a benign thyroid nodule (not recorded which). Some clones in this sample may be carry-over from other donors' samples. This chain's CDR3 is CASSLELNYEQYF. The CDR3, as DNA: TGTGCCAGCAGCTTAGAGCTGAATTACGAGCAGTACTTC. The full variable domain, completed using reference TRBV7-2 and TRBJ2-7, is GAGVSQSPSNKVTEKGKDVELRCDPISGHTALYWYRQSLGQGLEFLIYFQGNSAPDKSGLPSDRFSAERTGGSVSTLTIQRTQQEDSAVYLCASSLELNYEQYFGPGTRLTVT.